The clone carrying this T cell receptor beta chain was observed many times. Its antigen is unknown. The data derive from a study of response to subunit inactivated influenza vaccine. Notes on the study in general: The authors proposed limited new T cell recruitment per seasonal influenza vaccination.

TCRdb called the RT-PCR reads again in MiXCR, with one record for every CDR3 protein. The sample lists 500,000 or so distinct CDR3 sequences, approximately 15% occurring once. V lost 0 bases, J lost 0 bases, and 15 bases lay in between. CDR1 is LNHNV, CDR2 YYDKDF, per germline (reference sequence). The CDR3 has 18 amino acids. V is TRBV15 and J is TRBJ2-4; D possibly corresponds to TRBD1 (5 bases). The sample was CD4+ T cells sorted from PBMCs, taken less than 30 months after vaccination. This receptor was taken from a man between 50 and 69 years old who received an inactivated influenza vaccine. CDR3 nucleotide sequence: TGTGCCACCAGCAGAGACCCCAACAGGAAGCTAGCCAAAAACATTCAGTACTTC. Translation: CATSRDPNRKLAKNIQYF.